Presented here are 17 T cell receptor beta chains from one specimen sequenced in a study of shared clonotypes between healthy human individuals. TCRdb keeps only in-frame clones here, not all; method: immunoSEQ multiplex PCR. The sample records about half a million clones, roughly 78% being singletons. Specimen: PBMCs. These receptors were obtained from a woman aged 40-49 years in good health. Some clones in this sample may be carry-over from other donors' samples.

Written as DNA, the CDR3 is TGTGCCAGCAGTATCCCCGCGGGCTTGGGCACTGAAGCTTTCTTT. This gives the protein CASSIPAGLGTEAFF. The chain employs TRBV28 and TRBJ1-1; no reliable D call. The germline gives CDR1 MDHEN, CDR2 SYDVKM. The CDR3 has 15 amino acids. V lost 5 bases to trimming and J lost 4 bases, with 17 bases between them.

The genes are TRBV5-1 and TRBJ1-4; no definite D call. The CDR3 sequence is 13 residues long. Trimming left V 7 bases short and J 0 bases short, with 7 bases between. CDR1 SGHRS and CDR2 YFSETQ come from the germline V gene. This chain's CDR3 is CASGRATNEKLFF. CDR3 coding DNA: TGCGCCAGCGGCCGTGCAACTAATGAAAAACTGTTTTTT.

There are a few counts of this clone. The chain uses TRBV27 and TRBJ1-1; no clear D gene. The germline V and J ends were trimmed by 0 bases and 5 bases, with 7 bases remaining between them. Germline V gene data show CDR1 as MNHEY and CDR2 as SMNVEV (reference sequence). The CDR3 loop spans 13 amino acids. This chain's CDR3 is CASSLSRATEAFF. CDR3 bases: TGTGCCAGCAGTTTATCGAGGGCGACTGAAGCTTTCTTT.

The J gene is TRBJ2-2, the V gene TRBV7-2, with D hard to call. With 1 base removed from V and 0 bases from J, the gap between germline ends came to 6 bases. Per germline, CDR1 SGHTA and CDR2 FQGNSA. The CDR3 is 15 amino acids. CDR3 residues: CASSLGNTNTGELFF. DNA of the CDR3: TGTGCCAGCAGCTTAGGGAACACGAACACCGGGGAGCTGTTTTTT.

The chain is built from TRBV5-1 and TRBJ2-5; D is perhaps TRBD2 (5 bases). The CDR3 length is 14 residues. Germline assignment: CDR1 SGHRS and CDR2 YFSETQ. Trimming left V 2 bases short and J 5 bases short, with 13 bases between. As DNA, the CDR3 is TGCGCCAGCAGCTTATCCGGGCCGGGGGAGACCCAGTACTTC. Its protein is CASSLSGPGETQYF.

The chain links TRBV27 to TRBJ1-1, with D perhaps TRBD1 (5 bases). This CDR3 has 18 residues. The V gene's germline CDR1 is MNHEY and CDR2 SMNVEV (reference sequence). The V and J ends lost 3 bases and 0 bases respectively, with 20 bases between them. This chain's CDR3 is CASSFTGLGRTMNTEAFF. CDR3 DNA sequence: TGTGCCAGCAGTTTCACGGGGCTCGGCAGAACCATGAACACTGAAGCTTTCTTT.

The chain joins TRBV5-1 to TRBJ2-7; 13 bases fit TRBD2. Germline CDR1 SGHRS, CDR2 YFSETQ. The CDR3 spans 15 residues. V was clipped by 4 bases and J by 2 bases; unmatched bases: 3. The chain's CDR3 is CASSRGTSGAYEQYF. CDR3 sequence (DNA): TGCGCCAGCAGCCGAGGGACTAGCGGGGCCTACGAGCAGTACTTC.

This clone has just one count. The chain is built from TRBV7-2 and TRBJ1-1; D is uncertain. Germline loops: CDR1 SGHTA, CDR2 FQGNSA. CDR3 length: 15 residues. Trimming stripped 0 bases from V and 1 base from J, with 9 bases between. CDR3 protein: CASSLAPASNTEAFF. The CDR3 DNA sequence: TGTGCCAGCAGCTTAGCGCCAGCCTCGAACACTGAAGCTTTCTTT.

This chain connects TRBV5-4 to TRBJ2-3; 8 bases fit TRBD2. The CDR3 has 12 residues. The V segment lost 10 bases and the J segment 7 bases; nucleotides outside the gene matches: 8. CDR1 and CDR2 from the germline V gene are SGHNT and YYREEE (reference sequence). The CDR3 region is CASGGRSNTQYF. For the CDR3, the DNA is TGTGCCTCGGGCGGGAGGTCAAATACGCAGTATTTT.

This chain uses TRBV5-1 with TRBJ2-2; the D gene is possibly TRBD1 (6 bases). Germline values: CDR1 SGHRS, CDR2 YFSETQ. The CDR3 covers 17 residues. V lost 1 base and J lost 1, with 14 bases in between. The CDR3 is CASSLYPGQRNTGELFF. CDR3 nucleotides: TGCGCCAGCAGCTTGTACCCCGGACAGAGGAACACCGGGGAGCTGTTTTTT.

This clone occurred once. This sequence joins TRBV10-3 and TRBJ2-7; the match to TRBD1 covers 11 bases. The CDR3 extends over 13 amino acids. The ends lost 10 bases at V and 2 bases at J; junction bases unmatched: 4. Germline V gene data show CDR1 as ENHRY and CDR2 as SYGVKD. CDR3 in DNA: TGTGCCACACCGGGACAGGGGGCCTACGAGCAGTACTTC. Protein sequence: CATPGQGAYEQYF.

Concerning this clone itself: This likely stems from a read error, as it lies one base from a far larger clone. V usage is TRBV7-2 and J usage is TRBJ1-2; 8 bases line up with TRBD1. V trimming: 5 bases; J trimming: 5 bases; junction bases outside the gene matches: 4. CDR3 length: 13 residues. Germline CDR1 is SGHTA and CDR2 is FQGNSA. The CDR3 protein is CASSRGQDYGYTF. The CDR3 DNA sequence: TGTGCCAGCAGCCGGGGACAGGATTATGGCTACACCTTC. The variable domain in full, with the rest retrieved from reference TRBV7-2 and TRBJ1-2, is GAGVSQSPSNKVTEKGKDVELRCDPISGHTALYWYRQSLGQGLEFLIYFQGNSAPDKSGLPSDRFSAERTGGSVSTLTIQRTQQEDSAVYLCASSRGQDYGYTFGSGTRLTVV.

This chain uses TRBV10-3 with TRBJ1-5, with 8 bases matching TRBD1. Looked up from germline, CDR1 is ENHRY and CDR2 is SYGVKD. Trimming took 6 bases from V and 7 from J; bases not matched to a gene: 8. The CDR3 totals 14 residues. CDR3 loop: CAIREGQGGQPQHF. The CDR3 DNA reads TGTGCCATCAGAGAAGGACAGGGCGGGCAGCCCCAGCATTTT.

The rearrangement links TRBV5-1 to TRBJ2-1; no clear D. The CDR3 is 15 residues long. Germline V gene sequence: CDR1 SGHRS, CDR2 YFSETQ. The ends were cut back, 1 base at V and 6 bases at J, with 14 bases in the middle. The CDR3 spells CASSLWTFTGNEQFF. The CDR3 DNA reads TGCGCCAGCAGCTTGTGGACCTTTACGGGCAATGAGCAGTTCTTC.

The CDR3 region has the DNA TGTGCCAGTAGTAGCTTCCGCAATGAGCAGTTCTTC. It translates to CASSSFRNEQFF. The chain employs TRBV19 and TRBJ2-1, with no clear D. This CDR3 is built from 12 residues. V was pared by 4 bases and J by 6 bases, with 7 bases between. Germline V gene data show CDR1 as LNHDA and CDR2 as SQIVND (reference sequence). The variable domain in full, completed from reference TRBV19 and TRBJ2-1, reads DGGITQSPKYLFRKEGQNVTLSCEQNLNHDAMYWYRQDPGQGLRLIYYSQIVNDFQKGDIAEGYSVSREKKESFPLTVTSAQKNPTAFYLCASSSFRNEQFFGPGTRLTVL.

This chain links TRBV30 with TRBJ2-1; 9 bases align to TRBD2. This CDR3 spans 13 amino acids. After removal of 6 bases from V and 6 bases from J, the junction contained 6 bases not matched to a gene. From germline, CDR1 is GTSNPN and CDR2 SVGIG (reference sequence). The CDR3 reads CACAGGPGNEQFF. CDR3 nucleotide sequence: TGTGCCTGTGCGGGAGGGCCAGGCAATGAGCAGTTCTTC.

This clone was counted ten times or more. The chain links TRBV2 to TRBJ2-1, with D possibly matching TRBD1 (5 bases). V was trimmed by 6 bases and J by 9 bases, leaving 12 bases between them. CDR3 size: 12 residues. Germline assignment: CDR1 SNHLY and CDR2 FYNNEI. Here the CDR3 reads CASRTTGGEQFF. In nucleotides, the CDR3 is TGTGCCAGCAGGACAACAGGTGGTGAGCAGTTCTTC. The full variable domain, in which reference TRBV2 and TRBJ2-1 provide the parts outside the CDR3, is EPEVTQTPSHQVTQMGQEVILRCVPISNHLYFYWYRQILGQKVEFLVSFYNNEISEKSEIFDDQFSVERPDGSNFTLKIRSTKLEDSAMYFCASRTTGGEQFFGPGTRLTVL.